The sequence of this T cell receptor beta chain was determined in a study of Ad26.COV2.S vaccination and SARS-CoV-2 variants. Turning to the study itself: In the COV1001 trial, the donor was in the Ad26.COV2.S arm. Intramuscular Ad26.COV2.S at 5x10^10 or 1x10^11 viral particles.

This CDR3 spans 13 amino acids. Germline V CDR1 and CDR2: MNHEY, SMNVEV (reference sequence). Trimming cost V 10 bases and J 7 bases; bases outside gene matches: 10. Study outcomes and limitations: It is possible that the TCR breadth and depth analyses underestimated the total T cell responses.

TCRdb's table, derived via immunoSEQ multiplex PCR, lists solely in-frame clones and lacks some. There are hundreds of thousands of clones in the sample; roughly 90% occur only once, and about 10% lies in the top ten. Treatment specified: around 19 received Ad26.COV2.S at low or high dose, single or two shots; 5 received placebo; per-sample allocation not given. Following the first vaccine or placebo injection, samples were taken on day 63. This clone has only a few counts. What it recognizes is unknown. The chain combines TRBV27 with TRBJ1-5; 7 nucleotides line up with TRBD1. The sample was peripheral blood, taken in a trial of Ad26.COV2.S vaccine versus placebo. This sequence originates from a person between 18 and 65 years old who received the Ad26.COV2.S COVID-19 vaccine or a placebo. Written as DNA, the CDR3 is TGTGCCACCAGACGCACAGGGGAACAGCCCCAGCATTTT. Translating it yields CATRRTGEQPQHF.